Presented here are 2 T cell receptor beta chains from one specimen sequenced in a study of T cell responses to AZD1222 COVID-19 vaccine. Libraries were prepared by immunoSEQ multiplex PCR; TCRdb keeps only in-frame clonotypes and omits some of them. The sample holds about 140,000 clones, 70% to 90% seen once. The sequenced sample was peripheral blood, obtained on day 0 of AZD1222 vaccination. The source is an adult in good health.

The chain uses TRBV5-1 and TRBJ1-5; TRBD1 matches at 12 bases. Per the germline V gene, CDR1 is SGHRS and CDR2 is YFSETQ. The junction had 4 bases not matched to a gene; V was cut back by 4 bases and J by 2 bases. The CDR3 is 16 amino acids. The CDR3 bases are TGCGCCAGCAGCATAGGGACAGGGGGCGGCAATCAGCCCCAGCATTTT. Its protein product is CASSIGTGGGNQPQHF. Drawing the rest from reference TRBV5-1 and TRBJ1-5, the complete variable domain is KAGVTQTPRYLIKTRGQQVTLSCSPISGHRSVSWYQQTPGQGLQFLFEYFSETQRNKGNFPGRFSGRQFSNSRSEMNVSTLELGDSALYLCASSIGTGGGNQPQHFGDGTRLSIL.

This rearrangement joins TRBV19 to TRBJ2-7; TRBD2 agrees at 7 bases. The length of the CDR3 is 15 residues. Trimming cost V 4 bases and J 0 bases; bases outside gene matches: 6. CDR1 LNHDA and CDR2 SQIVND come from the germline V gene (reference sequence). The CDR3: CASSTASGRSYEQYF. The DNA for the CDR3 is TGTGCCAGTAGTACAGCTAGCGGACGCTCCTACGAGCAGTACTTC.